Listed here is a single TCR beta chain. It has no known antigen specificity. Base qualities were left out, and no much larger clone turns up one base away. The library relied on the immunoSEQ multiplex PCR assay. The paper's data handling went like this. A statistical classification framework was developed to diagnose cytomegalovirus status using the catalog of TCR beta chain sequences. TCRdb retrieved this table from immuneACCESS and kept in-frame rearrangements only. Not all clones are present; in checked studies, unresolved V genes account for under half, and no reason is known for the remainder. V, J and clone size derive from that table, while D and trimming were established from the DNA sequence. The sample table lists about 220,000 clones, approximately 80% of them with a count of one. The leading ten clones occupy more than 12% of the sample. These data originate in a study of cytomegalovirus exposure and HLA in healthy donors (TCRdb year 2017). Looking at the study overall: According to a later analysis, one platform produced both the roughly 130 validation repertoires and the approximately 600 repertoires of the first cohort. The study aimed to test whether cataloging public T cell receptors could reveal signatures of past pathogen exposure. A separate validation cohort of approximately 130 different subjects was used in addition to the roughly 670-subject first cohort. High-throughput TCR immunosequencing, statistical association of individual TCRs with disease status, and machine learning were combined to predict cytomegalovirus infection status.

Separate from the approximately 700-subject first cohort, the validation cohort of roughly 130 subjects was the group to which the donors belonged. Study-level results and caveats: It was suggested by the authors that the approach could potentially be generalized to other disease states and immunological phenotypes. In both the original and validation cohorts, the classifier was reported to diagnose cytomegalovirus status with high specificity and sensitivity. Most TCR sequences were seen in very few donors, while some public TCRs were found in many individuals. In vitro tests confirmed that three of the cytomegalovirus-associated TCR beta chains recognize cytomegalovirus antigens. The study listed approximately 160 TCR beta chains as associated with cytomegalovirus. A later analysis had no HLA typing for the validation cohort, so co-occurrence there was scored across all 130 or so repertoires. Of the cluster scores, around 95% were above 0 in a later analysis, which found that TCRs clustered in the first cohort also tended to co-occur in the 95 to 150 validation repertoires.

Measured from the cysteine to the phenylalanine, the CDR3 is 14 residues long. Of the read, only the CDR3 DNA is kept; its 42 bases are in frame from base 1. CDR1 and CDR2 are drawn from the germline V gene: SGHRS, YFSETQ. A distance of 12 bases separates the germline ends of V and J, which lose 1 base and 5 bases respectively. The TCR was taken from a woman aged 25 to 39 in good health and CMV-seropositive. Sequencing was done on a sample of PBMCs. The receptor chain draws on TRBV5-1 and TRBJ1-2; confidence is insufficient to name the D gene. CDR3 loop: CASSLRAVDYGYTF. DNA sequence: TGCGCCAGCAGCTTGAGGGCCGTTGATTATGGCTACACCTTC.